A selection of T cell receptor beta chains follows, all from one sample in a study of blood T cell repertoires in COVID-19. Sequencing used immunoSEQ multiplex PCR; TCRdb keeps in-frame clones, though not all of them. The sample records roughly 190,000 clones, more than 80% being singletons. Sequencing input: peripheral blood. The receptors here all came from a woman between 40 and 50 years old with COVID-19, enrolled during active disease. Both conserved end residues are part of each CDR3.

CASSVESRGGSEKLFF,TRBV9
CASSLGGGAADTQYF,TRBV13
CASSLASGSGTDTQYF,TRBV7-2
CASSKASGTGDGRYEQYF,TRBV21-1
CASSLNGGPYSGANVLTF,TRBV7-3
CAWSGIGFQETQYF,TRBV30
CASSYIGHGSTDTQYF,TRBV7-3
CASSDTGHYNSPLHF,TRBV25-1
CASSSLAGSTDTQYF,TRBV7-3
CASSSSSGPKTLSSYNEQFF,TRBV27
CASSPRGNTIYF,TRBV7-9
CASSYSGHSGNTIYF,TRBV6-2/TRBV6-3
CASRLVPKETQYF,TRBV6-5
CASSFSYASGATDTQYF,TRBV28
CASSPGTRPGASPLHF,TRBV5-8
CASSLRGREAGNTIYF,TRBV7-2
CASSYSMTVNYGYTF,TRBV6-5
CASSSRLAGNNEQFF,TRBV7-2
CASSQGQVFTDTQYF,TRBV3-1/TRBV3-2
CASSDSRPPISYEQYF,TRBV27
CASSGLRGRFGETQYF,TRBV6-1
CASSARGQLYNQPQHF,TRBV6-1
CASRSQQNTDTQYF,TRBV5-5
CASSLTGDNSPLHF,TRBV7-9
CASRWGQFNYGYTF,TRBV7-2
CSASSDRAMSGYTF,TRBV20-1
CASSIAGQVNEQFF,TRBV19
CASSPPGTGGAKTQYF,TRBV5-4
CASSQTSGRGSYNEQFF,TRBV4-1
CASSSRQGLEQYF,TRBV5-1
CASLDGQGANTEAFF,TRBV19
CASSYSGGDQPQHF,TRBV6-5
CASSLDSPNYGYTF,TRBV5-4
CASSPLADISNEQFF,TRBV18
CASSVDSGRDYNEQFF,TRBV9
CSASKSSYNSPLHF,TRBV20-1
CAISATVSGNTIYF,TRBV10-3
CASSPDGTGIYEQYF,TRBV3-1/TRBV3-2
CAWSGGRRWNTIYF,TRBV30
CASSLWGGPGDTQYF,TRBV5-6